The 31 T cell receptor beta chains in this list originate from one sample, sequenced in a study of T cell repertoires in cytomegalovirus infection. From the reads, TCRdb called clonotypes with MiXCR, one entry per CDR3 protein. The sample holds 150,000 to 200,000 distinct CDR3 sequences, under 15% seen once. What was sequenced was PBMCs. The source of these receptors is a human donor in good health (CMV status not recorded). Some clones in this sample may be carry-over from other donors' samples.

A few counts support this clonotype. V is TRBV18 and J is TRBJ1-1; no firm D call. CDR1 is KGHSH and CDR2 is LQKENI in the germline V gene. V lost 1 base, J lost 1 base, and 10 bases lay in between. CDR3 size: 15 residues. The CDR3 reads CASSPQRTENTEAFF. The CDR3 bases are TGTGCCAGCTCACCACAGCGGACGGAGAACACTGAAGCTTTCTTT.

In this sample, this clonotype turned up many times. The V and J genes are TRBV7-9 and TRBJ1-1, with TRBD1 as a possible D gene (5 bases). The germline gives CDR1 SEHNR, CDR2 FQNEAQ (reference sequence). Trimming shortened V by 1 base and J by 1 base, and 10 bases separated the two germline ends. The CDR3 sequence is 15 residues long. CDR3 sequence (DNA): TGTGCCAGCAGCTTAGGTCCAGGGCGGAACACTGAAGCTTTCTTT. This codes for CASSLGPGRNTEAFF.

This clonotype was observed at least ten times. The genes are TRBV7-6 and TRBJ1-2; 9 bases match TRBD1. CDR1 and CDR2 from the germline V gene are SGHVS and FNYEAQ. The CDR3 consists of 16 residues. Unmatched junction bases numbered 7, after V lost 1 base and J lost 4 bases. The chain's CDR3 is CASSLGTGEMSYGYTF. CDR3 bases: TGTGCCAGCAGCTTAGGGACAGGGGAAATGTCCTATGGCTACACCTTC.

This clonotype was detected ten times or more. The chain is built from TRBV7-9 and TRBJ2-7; 7 nucleotides agree with TRBD2. V lost 8 bases to trimming and J lost 3 bases; unmatched junction nucleotides: 4. CDR1 SEHNR and CDR2 FQNEAQ come from the germline V gene (reference sequence). CDR3 length: 12 residues. The CDR3 sequence: CASRGGLYEQYF. CDR3 DNA: TGTGCCAGCCGCGGGGGACTCTACGAGCAGTACTTC.

At least ten counts were recorded for this clonotype. This rearrangement joins TRBV7-8 to TRBJ2-5; a weak D match, TRBD2 (6 bases). The V gene's germline CDR1 is SGHVS and CDR2 FQNEAQ. Trimming took off 3 bases at V and 6 bases at J, with 14 bases between the two ends. The CDR3 covers 14 residues. In DNA, the CDR3 is TGTGCCAGCAGCTTGATTCTGGGAGGCCAGACCCAGTACTTC. Encoded protein: CASSLILGGQTQYF.

The chain couples TRBV4-3 to TRBJ2-7; D remains unclear. This CDR3 region has 16 residues. Trimming removed 0 bases at V and 6 bases at J, with 18 bases between. The germline V gene encodes CDR1 LGHNA and CDR2 YSLEER. The CDR3 reads CASSQDGKGILGEQYF. CDR3 bases: TGCGCCAGCAGCCAAGATGGCAAGGGAATTCTCGGCGAGCAGTACTTC.

This clonotype appeared many times. The chain uses TRBV7-8 and TRBJ2-7; 7 bases agree with TRBD2. Trimming at V came to 5 bases and at J to 6 bases, leaving 13 bases not matched to a gene. CDR3 size: 15 residues. CDR1 is SGHVS, CDR2 FQNEAQ, per germline. For the CDR3, the DNA is TGTGCCAGCAGCGAAACCGGGACTAACATCGGCGAGCAGTACTTC. Protein product: CASSETGTNIGEQYF.

This rearrangement joins TRBV18 to TRBJ1-5; D possibly corresponds to TRBD1 (5 bases). Germline V CDR1 and CDR2: KGHSH, LQKENI. V lost 0 bases and J 3 bases, leaving 9 bases between the germline ends. The CDR3 runs to 15 residues. CDR3 nucleotides: TGTGCCAGCTCACCACCGGGGGGACCCAATCAGCCCCAGCATTTT. Translated, it gives CASSPPGGPNQPQHF.

This clonotype was seen ten or more times. The chain recombines TRBV6-5 with TRBJ2-2; 9 positions match TRBD1. The CDR3 is 16 amino acids. Trimming cost V 5 bases and J 5 bases; bases outside gene matches: 9. Germline assignment: CDR1 MNHEY and CDR2 SVGAGI. The CDR3 sequence is CASSTGTGTRTGELFF. The DNA of the CDR3 is TGTGCCAGCAGTACCGGGACAGGGACAAGAACCGGGGAGCTGTTTTTT.

The chain couples TRBV6-8 to TRBJ2-1, with 8 bases that match TRBD2. The germline CDR1 and CDR2 sequences are MNHGY and SAAAGT. V trimming: 5 bases; J trimming: 0 bases; junction bases outside the gene matches: 9. The CDR3 spans 17 residues. Written as DNA, the CDR3 is TGTGCCAGCAGTCCCGGGGGGGCCCAGAGCTCCTACAATGAGCAGTTCTTC. It encodes CASSPGGAQSSYNEQFF.

This clonotype has ten or more counts. The chain recombines TRBV7-2 with TRBJ1-3; no definite D call. Trimming left V 3 bases short and J 0 bases short, with 6 bases between. The CDR3 covers 14 residues. Germline V gene lookup returns CDR1 SGHTA and CDR2 FQGNSA. CDR3 sequence: CASSFGGSGNTIYF. The CDR3 DNA sequence: TGTGCCAGCAGCTTCGGCGGCTCTGGAAACACCATATATTTT.

In its sample, this clonotype was seen many times. This chain connects TRBV6-2 or TRBV6-3 to TRBJ1-6; the D gene is possibly TRBD1 (6 bases). Trimming shortened V by 5 bases and J by 3 bases, and 8 bases separated the two germline ends. Germline loops: CDR1 MNHEY, CDR2 SVGEGT. CDR3 size: 14 residues. CDR3 amino acids: CASSGQFYNSPLHF. CDR3 nucleotide sequence: TGTGCCAGCAGTGGACAGTTCTATAATTCACCCCTCCACTTT.

In the case of this clonotype: At one of its ends the junction is not consistent with the germline gene, which may arise from a read error. The J gene is TRBJ2-1, the V gene TRBV7-9, with D unclear. The CDR3 consists of 10 residues. Per germline, CDR1 SEHNR and CDR2 FQNEAQ (reference sequence). The CDR3 sequence is CASSNNEQFF. CDR3 sequence (DNA): TGTGCCAGCTCCAACAATGAGCAGTTCTTC.

The chain couples TRBV4-1 to TRBJ2-2; TRBD2 might be the D (7 bases). Germline-derived CDR1 and CDR2 are MGHRA and YSYEKL. Trimming left V 1 base short and J 2 bases short, with 14 bases between. The CDR3 consists of 17 residues. The CDR3 DNA reads as TGCGCCAGCAGCCAAGTATGGGCGGGGGCCAACACCGGGGAGCTGTTTTTT. It codes for CASSQVWAGANTGELFF.

This sequence joins TRBV16 and TRBJ1-1; D is ambiguous. Germline V gene lookup returns CDR1 KGHSY and CDR2 FQNENV. The CDR3 has 14 amino acids. Trimming shortened V by 7 bases and J by 0 bases, and 12 bases separated the two germline ends. The CDR3, as DNA: TGTGCCAGCACGGAAGCAGTTATGAACACTGAAGCTTTCTTT. This gives the protein CASTEAVMNTEAFF.

This clonotype was detected a few times. The chain links TRBV5-4 to TRBJ2-1; weak D call: TRBD2 (6 bases). Trimming left V 2 bases short and J 0 bases short, with 12 bases between. The CDR3 sequence is 16 residues long. The germline V gene has CDR1 SGHNT and CDR2 YYREEE (reference sequence). CDR3 amino acids: CASSFRRESSYNEQFF. In DNA, the CDR3 is TGTGCCAGCAGCTTTCGACGGGAGAGCTCCTACAATGAGCAGTTCTTC.

At least ten counts were recorded for this clonotype. The chain uses TRBV5-1 and TRBJ2-7; D gene unclear. With 0 bases removed from V and 6 bases from J, the gap between germline ends came to 13 bases. This CDR3 region has 14 residues. CDR1 is SGHRS, CDR2 YFSETQ, per germline. The CDR3 spells CASSLEGLYSEQYF. In nucleotides, the CDR3 is TGCGCCAGCAGCTTGGAAGGTCTCTATAGCGAGCAGTACTTC.

This clonotype was observed a few times. CDR3 sequence: CASPYGGRNEKLFF. The CDR3 nucleotides are TGTGCCAGCCCTTACGGGGGCCGGAATGAAAAACTGTTTTTT. The chain employs TRBV7-9 and TRBJ1-4; D perhaps matches TRBD1 (6 bases). The V gene lost 8 bases and the J gene lost 5 bases, with 15 bases spanning the gap. Per the germline V gene, CDR1 is SEHNR and CDR2 is FQNEAQ (reference sequence). This CDR3 is built from 14 residues.

This chain uses TRBV7-9 with TRBJ1-2; D unresolved. The germline CDR1 and CDR2 sequences are SEHNR and FQNEAQ (reference sequence). Trimming pared 1 base from V and 7 bases from J, leaving 13 bases between. CDR3 size: 14 residues. CDR3 sequence: CASSLEAGFRGYTF. The DNA for the CDR3 is TGTGCCAGCAGCTTAGAGGCGGGATTCCGTGGCTACACCTTC.

This clonotype was detected ten times or more. V and J are TRBV7-2 and TRBJ2-1; D perhaps matches TRBD2 (6 bases). Looked up from germline, CDR1 is SGHTA and CDR2 is FQGNSA. The CDR3 length is 18 residues. Trimming took off 1 base at V and 3 bases at J, with 19 bases between the two ends. In DNA form, the CDR3 reads TGTGCCAGCAGCTTAGTCGTTGGAGGGGCTCTACTCTACAATGAGCAGTTCTTC. Amino acids: CASSLVVGGALLYNEQFF.

This clonotype was recorded many times. The chain carries TRBV6-5 and TRBJ2-3; TRBD2 aligns across 11 bases. The ends lost 5 bases at V and 2 bases at J; junction bases unmatched: 6. CDR1 and CDR2 (germline): MNHEY, SVGAGI. The CDR3 is made up of 16 amino acids. As DNA, the CDR3 is TGTGCCAGCAGTAACCTAGCGGGAGGCTACACAGATACGCAGTATTTT. It specifies CASSNLAGGYTDTQYF.

This clonotype was recorded a few times. The V call is TRBV28, the J call TRBJ2-1; D gene unclear. This CDR3 contains 12 residues. Germline values: CDR1 MDHEN, CDR2 SYDVKM. The V gene lost 7 bases and the J gene lost 3 bases, with 7 bases spanning the gap. The CDR3 nucleotides are TGTGCCAGCACTGACCTCTACAATGAGCAGTTCTTC. It translates to CASTDLYNEQFF.

This clonotype was recorded only once. The chain combines TRBV5-8 with TRBJ2-7, with 10 positions matching TRBD1. Germline-derived CDR1 and CDR2 are SGHTS and YDEGEE. V lost 0 bases to trimming and J lost 5 bases; unmatched junction nucleotides: 5. CDR3 length equals 15 residues. CDR3 DNA: TGTGCCAGCAGCTTGGAAGTGACAGGGGGCCACGAGCAGTACTTC. Residues: CASSLEVTGGHEQYF. Looking up the rest from reference TRBV5-8 and TRBJ2-7 gives the full variable domain: EAGVTQSPTHLIKTRGQQATLRCSPISGHTSVYWYQQALGLGLQFLLWYDEGEERNRGNFPPRFSGRQFPNYSSELNVNALELEDSALYLCASSLEVTGGHEQYFGPGTRLTVT.

In this sample, this clonotype turned up many times. The chain links TRBV7-2 to TRBJ2-1; TRBD2 agrees at 7 bases. This CDR3 comprises 16 residues. Germline values: CDR1 SGHTA, CDR2 FQGNSA. The V gene end was trimmed by 3 bases and the J gene end by 1 base; junction bases not matched to a gene: 6. CDR3 sequence (DNA): TGTGCCAGCAGCTTTGCGGGGGTCTCGTCCTACAATGAGCAGTTCTTC. It yields the protein CASSFAGVSSYNEQFF.

In this sample, this clonotype turned up many times. The chain uses TRBV6-1 and TRBJ2-5, with 7 bases matching TRBD2. V dropped 5 bases and J dropped 5; count of bases not matched to a gene: 14. CDR1 is MNHNS, CDR2 SASEGT, per germline. The CDR3 totals 16 residues. The CDR3 is CASSSRAGVGWETQYF. The CDR3 nucleotides read TGTGCCAGCAGTTCCAGGGCGGGAGTGGGGTGGGAGACCCAGTACTTC.

The chain uses TRBV7-6 and TRBJ2-2, with D perhaps matching TRBD2 (5 bases). CDR3 length equals 13 residues. CDR1 SGHVS and CDR2 FNYEAQ come from the germline V gene. Trimming took 4 bases from V and 4 from J, leaving 7 bases between them. CDR3 residues: CASSSDFTGELFF. Written as DNA, the CDR3 is TGTGCCAGCAGCTCGGACTTCACCGGGGAGCTGTTTTTT.

This clonotype occurred a few times. This rearrangement joins TRBV11-1 to TRBJ2-7, with a tentative D call TRBD2 (6 bases). Germline V lookup: CDR1 SGHAT, CDR2 FQDESV (reference sequence). V lost 8 bases to trimming and J lost 2 bases, with 13 bases between them. This CDR3 has 13 residues. CDR3 in DNA: TGTGCCAGCTCCCGGGGACTCGCCTACGAGCAGTACTTC. It encodes CASSRGLAYEQYF.

This clonotype has ten or more counts. V usage is TRBV7-9 and J usage is TRBJ1-1; weak D call: TRBD1 (6 bases). Trimming stripped 4 bases from V and 6 bases from J, with 15 bases between. The germline V gene has CDR1 SEHNR and CDR2 FQNEAQ (reference sequence). This CDR3 comprises 14 residues. In nucleotides, the CDR3 is TGTGCCAGCAGCTACGGGGGGCTGCGGGCTGAAGCTTTCTTT. Encoded protein: CASSYGGLRAEAFF.

This clonotype was counted between two and nine times. The chain's CDR3 is CASRTREREQFF. The DNA for the CDR3 is TGTGCCAGCAGAACACGGGAGAGGGAGCAGTTCTTC. The chain joins TRBV6-2 or TRBV6-3 to TRBJ2-1; a possible D gene is TRBD2 (6 bases). The germline CDR1 and CDR2 sequences are MNHEY and SVGEGT. The CDR3 sequence is 12 residues long. V was trimmed by 6 bases and J by 10 bases, leaving 13 bases between them.

There are many counts of this clonotype. The CDR3 protein is CASSLRRETGTQYF. The CDR3 nucleotides are TGTGCCAGCAGCTTACGGCGGGAGACCGGTACGCAGTATTTT. This rearrangement joins TRBV7-8 to TRBJ2-3, with 7 positions matching TRBD2. With 2 bases clipped from V and 8 bases from J, the junction kept 7 bases outside the gene matches. Looked up from germline, CDR1 is SGHVS and CDR2 is FQNEAQ. There are 14 residues in the CDR3. The full variable domain, with the rest looked up from reference TRBV7-8 and TRBJ2-3, is GAGVSQSPRYKVAKRGQDVALRCDPISGHVSLFWYQQALGQGPEFLTYFQNEAQLDKSGLPSDRFFAERPEGSVSTLKIQRTQQEDSAVYLCASSLRRETGTQYFGPGTRLTVL.

CDR3 in DNA: TGTGCCATCTGGACAGGCTCTTTCCAAGAGACCCAGTACTTC. This encodes CAIWTGSFQETQYF. The chain joins TRBV10-3 to TRBJ2-5; 7 nucleotides line up with TRBD1. Germline V gives CDR1 ENHRY, CDR2 SYGVKD. This CDR3 is built from 14 residues. The trim removed 8 bases at V and 1 base at J, leaving 7 bases unmatched.